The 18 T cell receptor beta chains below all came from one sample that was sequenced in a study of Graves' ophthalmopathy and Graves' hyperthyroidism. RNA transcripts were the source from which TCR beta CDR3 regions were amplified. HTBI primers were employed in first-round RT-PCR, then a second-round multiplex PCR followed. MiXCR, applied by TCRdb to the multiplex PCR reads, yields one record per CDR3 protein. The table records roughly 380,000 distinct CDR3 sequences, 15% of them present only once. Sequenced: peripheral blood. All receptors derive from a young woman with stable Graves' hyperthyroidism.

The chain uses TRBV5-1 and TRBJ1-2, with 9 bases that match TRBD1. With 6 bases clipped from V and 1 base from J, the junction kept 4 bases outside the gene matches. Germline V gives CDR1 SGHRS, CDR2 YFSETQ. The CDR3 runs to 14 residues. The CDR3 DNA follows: TGCGCCAGCACGATGACAGGGGGTAACTATGGCTACACCTTC. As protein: CASTMTGGNYGYTF.

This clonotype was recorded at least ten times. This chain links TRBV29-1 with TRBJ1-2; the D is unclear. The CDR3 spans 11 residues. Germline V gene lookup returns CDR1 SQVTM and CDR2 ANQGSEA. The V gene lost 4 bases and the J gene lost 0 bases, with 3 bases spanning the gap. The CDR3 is CSVVSNYGYTF. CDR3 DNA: TGCAGCGTTGTGTCTAACTATGGCTACACCTTC.

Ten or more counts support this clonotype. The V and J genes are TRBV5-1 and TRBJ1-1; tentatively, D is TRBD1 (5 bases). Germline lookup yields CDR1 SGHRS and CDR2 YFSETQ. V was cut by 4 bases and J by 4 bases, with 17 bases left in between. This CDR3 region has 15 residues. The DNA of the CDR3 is TGCGCCAGCAGCCCCAACAGGTTGAGGGGCACTGAAGCTTTCTTT. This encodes CASSPNRLRGTEAFF.

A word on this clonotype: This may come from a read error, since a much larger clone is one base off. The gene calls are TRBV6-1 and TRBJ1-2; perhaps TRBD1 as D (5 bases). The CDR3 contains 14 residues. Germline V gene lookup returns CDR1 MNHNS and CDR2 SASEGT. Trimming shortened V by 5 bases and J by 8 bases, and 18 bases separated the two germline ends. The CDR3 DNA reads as TGTGCCAGCAGTCAAGGGGTCGGCCCGAGGGGCTACACCTTC. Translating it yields CASSQGVGPRGYTF.

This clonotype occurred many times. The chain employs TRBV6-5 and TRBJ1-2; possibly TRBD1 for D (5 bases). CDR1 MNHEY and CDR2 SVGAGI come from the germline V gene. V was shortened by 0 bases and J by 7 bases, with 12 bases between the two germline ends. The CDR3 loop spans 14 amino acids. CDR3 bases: TGTGCCAGCAGTTACTCGACCAGGGATCGTGGCTACACCTTC. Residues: CASSYSTRDRGYTF.

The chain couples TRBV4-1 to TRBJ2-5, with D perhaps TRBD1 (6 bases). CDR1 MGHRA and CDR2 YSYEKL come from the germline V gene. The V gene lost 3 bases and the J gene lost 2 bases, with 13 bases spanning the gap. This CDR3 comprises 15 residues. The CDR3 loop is CASSHWTENQETQYF. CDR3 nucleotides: TGCGCCAGCAGCCACTGGACAGAAAATCAAGAGACCCAGTACTTC.

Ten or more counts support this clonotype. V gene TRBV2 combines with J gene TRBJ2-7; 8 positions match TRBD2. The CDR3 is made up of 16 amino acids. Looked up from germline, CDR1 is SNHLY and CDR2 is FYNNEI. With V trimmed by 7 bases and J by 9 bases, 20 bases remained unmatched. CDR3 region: CASTRLGLVMVGGQYF. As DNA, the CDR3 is TGTGCCAGCACCCGACTGGGACTAGTGATGGTTGGCGGGCAGTACTTC.

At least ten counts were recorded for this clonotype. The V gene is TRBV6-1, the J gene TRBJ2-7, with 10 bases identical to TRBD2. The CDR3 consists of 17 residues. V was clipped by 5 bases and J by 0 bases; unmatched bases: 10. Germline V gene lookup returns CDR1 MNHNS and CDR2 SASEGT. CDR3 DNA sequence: TGTGCCAGCAGTAGGAGCGGGGGGGCCTTAATCTCCTACGAGCAGTACTTC. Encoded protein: CASSRSGGALISYEQYF.

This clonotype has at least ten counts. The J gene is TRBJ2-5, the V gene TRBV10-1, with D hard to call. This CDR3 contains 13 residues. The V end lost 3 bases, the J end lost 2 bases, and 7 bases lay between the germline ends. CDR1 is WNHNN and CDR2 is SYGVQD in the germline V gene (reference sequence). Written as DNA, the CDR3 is TGCGCCAGCAGTGACTTTGGACAAGAGACCCAGTACTTC. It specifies CASSDFGQETQYF.

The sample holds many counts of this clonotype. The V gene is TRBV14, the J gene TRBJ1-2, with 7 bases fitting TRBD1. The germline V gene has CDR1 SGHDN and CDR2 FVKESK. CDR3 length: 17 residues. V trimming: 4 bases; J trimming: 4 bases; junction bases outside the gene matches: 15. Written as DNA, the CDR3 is TGTGCCAGCAGCCCACGCCCCCAGACCGGACAGGTCTATGGCTACACCTTC. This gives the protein CASSPRPQTGQVYGYTF.

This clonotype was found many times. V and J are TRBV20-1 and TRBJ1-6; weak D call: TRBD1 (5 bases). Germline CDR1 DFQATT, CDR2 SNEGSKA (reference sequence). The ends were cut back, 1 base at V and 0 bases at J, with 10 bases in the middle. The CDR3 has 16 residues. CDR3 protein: CSARVRESSYNSPLHF. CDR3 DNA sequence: TGCAGTGCTAGAGTCAGGGAGAGCTCCTATAATTCACCCCTCCACTTT.

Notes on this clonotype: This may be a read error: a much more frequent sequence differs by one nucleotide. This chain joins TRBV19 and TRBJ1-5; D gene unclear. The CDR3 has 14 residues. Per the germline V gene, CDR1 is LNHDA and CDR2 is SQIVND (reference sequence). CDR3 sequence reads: CSSSIWVGNQPQHF. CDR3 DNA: TGTTCCAGTAGTATCTGGGTAGGCAATCAGCCCCAGCATTTT. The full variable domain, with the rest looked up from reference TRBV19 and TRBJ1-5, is DGGITQSPKYLFRKEGQNVTLSCEQNLNHDAMYWYRQDPGQGLRLIYYSQIVNDFQKGDIAEGYSVSREKKESFPLTVTSAQKNPTAFYLCSSSIWVGNQPQHFGDGTRLSIL.

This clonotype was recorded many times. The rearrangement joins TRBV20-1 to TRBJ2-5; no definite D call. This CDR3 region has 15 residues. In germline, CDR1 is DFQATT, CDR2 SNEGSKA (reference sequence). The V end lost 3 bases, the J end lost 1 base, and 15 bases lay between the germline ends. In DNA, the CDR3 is TGCAGTGCTAGGTTGACATCTTCGGGCCAAGAGACCCAGTACTTC. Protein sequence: CSARLTSSGQETQYF.

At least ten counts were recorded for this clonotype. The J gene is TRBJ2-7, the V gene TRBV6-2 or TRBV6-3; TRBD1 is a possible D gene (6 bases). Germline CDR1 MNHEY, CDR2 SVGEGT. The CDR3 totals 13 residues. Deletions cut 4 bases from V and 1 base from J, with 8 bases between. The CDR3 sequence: CASSSGQSYEQYF. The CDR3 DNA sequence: TGTGCCAGCAGTTCGGGACAATCCTACGAGCAGTACTTC.

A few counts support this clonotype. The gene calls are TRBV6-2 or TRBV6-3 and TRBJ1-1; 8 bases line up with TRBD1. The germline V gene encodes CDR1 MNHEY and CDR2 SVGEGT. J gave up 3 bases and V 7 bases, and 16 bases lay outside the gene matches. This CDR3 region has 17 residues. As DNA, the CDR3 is TGTGCCAGCACCCGGCTCAGGACATTACAGGGGGACACTGAAGCTTTCTTT. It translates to CASTRLRTLQGDTEAFF.

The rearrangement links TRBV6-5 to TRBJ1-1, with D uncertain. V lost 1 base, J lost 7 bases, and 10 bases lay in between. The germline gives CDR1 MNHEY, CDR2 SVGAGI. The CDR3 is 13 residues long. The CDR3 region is CASSYLAPNEAFF. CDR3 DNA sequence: TGTGCCAGCAGTTACTTGGCGCCCAATGAAGCTTTCTTT.

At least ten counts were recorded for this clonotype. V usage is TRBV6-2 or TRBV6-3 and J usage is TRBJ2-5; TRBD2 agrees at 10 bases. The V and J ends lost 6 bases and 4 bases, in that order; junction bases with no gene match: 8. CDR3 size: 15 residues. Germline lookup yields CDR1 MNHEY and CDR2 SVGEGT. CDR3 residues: CASSAAGGPLETQYF. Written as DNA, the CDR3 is TGTGCCAGCAGCGCAGCGGGGGGGCCGTTAGAGACCCAGTACTTC.

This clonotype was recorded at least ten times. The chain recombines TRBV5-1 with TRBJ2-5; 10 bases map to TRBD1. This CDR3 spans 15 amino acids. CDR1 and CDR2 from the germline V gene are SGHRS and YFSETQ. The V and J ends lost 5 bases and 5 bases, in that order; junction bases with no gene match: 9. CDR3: CASSGQGGRSETQYF. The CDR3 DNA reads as TGCGCCAGCAGTGGACAGGGGGGACGGAGTGAGACCCAGTACTTC. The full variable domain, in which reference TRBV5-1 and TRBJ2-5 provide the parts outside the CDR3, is KAGVTQTPRYLIKTRGQQVTLSCSPISGHRSVSWYQQTPGQGLQFLFEYFSETQRNKGNFPGRFSGRQFSNSRSEMNVSTLELGDSALYLCASSGQGGRSETQYFGPGTRLLVL.